This TCR beta chain appears in the sequencing data of a study of shared clonotypes between healthy human individuals. This clone was observed a single time. Those who donated, Caucasian adults without exception, all lived in Nashville, Tennessee. Produced via immunoSEQ multiplex PCR; TCRdb's table is partial and in-frame only. The repertoire holds 1,500,000 or so clones, with approximately 97% as singletons. The clonotype originates from a young man in good health. Sequencing was performed on naive CD4+ T cells sorted from blood. Regarding subset: CD45RA+ positively selected.

CDR3 DNA: TGTGCTAGTGTCGGGGTAGCGGACCGCACAGATACGCAGTATTTT. It yields the protein CASVGVADRTDTQYF. The V gene is TRBV12-5, the J gene TRBJ2-3; possible D gene TRBD2, 6 bases. Germline assignment: CDR1 LGHNT and CDR2 FRNRAP. The V and J ends lost 7 bases and 1 base respectively, with 15 bases between them. This CDR3 is built from 15 residues.